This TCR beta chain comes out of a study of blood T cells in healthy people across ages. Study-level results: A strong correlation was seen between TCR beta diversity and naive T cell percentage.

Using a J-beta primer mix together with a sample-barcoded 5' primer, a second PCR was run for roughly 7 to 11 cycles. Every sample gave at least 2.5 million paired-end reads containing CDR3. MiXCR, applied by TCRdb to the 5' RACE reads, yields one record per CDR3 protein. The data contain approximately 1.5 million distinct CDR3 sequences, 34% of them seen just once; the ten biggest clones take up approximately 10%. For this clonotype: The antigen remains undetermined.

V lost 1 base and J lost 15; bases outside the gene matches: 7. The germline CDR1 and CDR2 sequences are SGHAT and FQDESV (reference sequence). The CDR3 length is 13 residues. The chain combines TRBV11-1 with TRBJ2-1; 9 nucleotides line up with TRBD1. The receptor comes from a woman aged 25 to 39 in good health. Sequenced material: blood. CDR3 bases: TGTGCCAGCAGCTTAGACGGGACAGGGTCTCCGTTCTTC. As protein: CASSLDGTGSPFF.